Below, 6 T cell receptor beta chains from the same sample are listed, as sequenced in a study of brain T cells in children with intractable seizures. Profiled with immunoSEQ multiplex PCR; TCRdb holds only in-frame clones, not every one. The sample carries about 80,000 clones, 91% recorded once. The sequenced sample was peripheral blood, obtained at surgery. The receptor source for this set is a girl under 10 years old with Rasmussen encephalitis and intractable seizures.

V and J are TRBV7-3 and TRBJ2-2, with D perhaps TRBD1 (6 bases). Germline assignment: CDR1 SGHTA and CDR2 FQGTGA. Trimming took off 0 bases at V and 6 bases at J, with 11 bases between the two ends. The CDR3 totals 15 residues. In DNA, the CDR3 is TGTGCCAGCAGCTTAACGTCACAGGGCTCCGGGGAGCTGTTTTTT. It translates to CASSLTSQGSGELFF.

V gene TRBV5-5 combines with J gene TRBJ2-3, with D possibly being TRBD2 (7 bases). The CDR3 has 16 residues. V was pared by 1 base and J by 2 bases, with 14 bases between. Germline values: CDR1 SGHKS, CDR2 YYEKEE (reference sequence). The CDR3 spells CASSLLPGGLTDTQYF. As DNA, the CDR3 is TGTGCCAGCAGCTTGTTACCGGGGGGCCTCACAGATACGCAGTATTTT.

This rearrangement joins TRBV7-9 to TRBJ1-1; D uncertain. Germline loops: CDR1 SEHNR, CDR2 FQNEAQ (reference sequence). The length of the CDR3 is 14 residues. V was clipped by 11 bases and J by 1 base, with 17 bases between them. CDR3 region: CAAVPRTGNTEAFF. The CDR3 bases are TGTGCCGCAGTACCTCGGACGGGGAACACTGAAGCTTTCTTT.

The chain links TRBV30 to TRBJ2-7; D unresolved. In germline, CDR1 is GTSNPN, CDR2 SVGIG (reference sequence). Trimming stripped 3 bases from V and 2 bases from J, with 5 bases between. This CDR3 is 11 amino acids long. CDR3 loop: CAWRGPYEQYF. The DNA for the CDR3 is TGTGCCTGGAGAGGGCCCTACGAGCAGTACTTC.

The genes are TRBV18 and TRBJ2-3; 7 bases align to TRBD2. The germline gives CDR1 KGHSH, CDR2 LQKENI. V shed 2 bases, J shed 1 base, and the junction held 3 bases outside the gene matches. The CDR3 runs to 15 residues. This chain's CDR3 is CASSPGAGGTDTQYF. The CDR3 bases are TGTGCCAGCTCACCAGGGGCGGGAGGCACAGATACGCAGTATTTT.

This sequence joins TRBV29-1 and TRBJ2-1; 7 bases are a match to TRBD1. The CDR3 spans 13 residues. The junction had 3 bases not matched to a gene; V was cut back by 4 bases and J by 3 bases. Germline V gives CDR1 SQVTM, CDR2 ANQGSEA. The CDR3 region is CSVGQGVYNEQFF. The DNA of the CDR3 is TGCAGCGTTGGCCAGGGGGTCTACAATGAGCAGTTCTTC.